This T cell receptor beta chain was retrieved from a study of cytomegalovirus exposure and HLA in healthy donors. Study-wide results and caveats: Association of a missense DCLRE1C variant with TCR beta V- and J-gene trimming was reported in a later analysis. Upon later analysis, TCR association rates were observed to vary by HLA locus, being highest for DRB1 and lowest for HLA-C.

CDR1 MDHEN and CDR2 SYDVKM come from the germline V gene. V was pared by 9 bases and J by 5 bases, with 15 bases of the junction left unmatched. The CDR3 is 15 amino acids. Concerning this clone: Its antigen is unidentified.

A multiplex PCR was run with 60 Vbeta primers and 13 Jbeta primers. Generated by immunoSEQ multiplex PCR, the TCRdb table keeps only in-frame clones and is missing some. Of approximately 100,000 clones in the sample, 64% were seen once. The receptor's source is a man in his 60s in good health and CMV-seronegative. The chain couples TRBV28 to TRBJ1-2; TRBD1 aligns across 7 bases. Sequenced input: PBMCs. The CDR3 region is CASRGTELMWYGYTF. CDR3 sequence (DNA): TGTGCCAGTAGAGGGACAGAGCTTATGTGGTATGGCTACACCTTC.